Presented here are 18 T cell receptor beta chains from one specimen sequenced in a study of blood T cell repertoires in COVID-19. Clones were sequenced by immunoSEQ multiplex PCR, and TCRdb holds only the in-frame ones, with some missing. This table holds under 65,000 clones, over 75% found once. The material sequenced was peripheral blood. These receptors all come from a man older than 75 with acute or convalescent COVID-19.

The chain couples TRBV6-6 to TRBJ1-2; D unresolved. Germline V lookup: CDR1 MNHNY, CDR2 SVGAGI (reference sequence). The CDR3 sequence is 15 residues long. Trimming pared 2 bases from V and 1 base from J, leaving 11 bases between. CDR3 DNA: TGTGCCAGCAGTTACCCAGCCAGGAATAACTATGGCTACACCTTC. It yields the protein CASSYPARNNYGYTF.

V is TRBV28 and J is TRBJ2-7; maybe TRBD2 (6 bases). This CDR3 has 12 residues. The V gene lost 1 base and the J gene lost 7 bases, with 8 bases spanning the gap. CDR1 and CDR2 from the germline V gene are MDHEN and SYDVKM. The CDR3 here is CASSLLGGEQYF. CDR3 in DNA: TGTGCCAGCAGTTTATTGGGGGGAGAGCAGTACTTC.

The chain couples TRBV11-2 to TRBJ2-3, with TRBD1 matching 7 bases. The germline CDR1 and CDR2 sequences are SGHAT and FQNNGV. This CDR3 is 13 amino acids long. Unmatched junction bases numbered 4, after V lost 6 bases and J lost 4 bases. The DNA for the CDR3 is TGTGCCAGCAGGGCGACAGGGTCAGATACGCAGTATTTT. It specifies CASRATGSDTQYF.

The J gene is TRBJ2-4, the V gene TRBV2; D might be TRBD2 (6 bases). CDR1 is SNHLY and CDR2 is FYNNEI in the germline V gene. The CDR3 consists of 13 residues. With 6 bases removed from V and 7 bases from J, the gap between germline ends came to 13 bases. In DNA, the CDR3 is TGTGCCAGCAGAACCGGGACTGGGAACATTCAGTACTTC. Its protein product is CASRTGTGNIQYF.

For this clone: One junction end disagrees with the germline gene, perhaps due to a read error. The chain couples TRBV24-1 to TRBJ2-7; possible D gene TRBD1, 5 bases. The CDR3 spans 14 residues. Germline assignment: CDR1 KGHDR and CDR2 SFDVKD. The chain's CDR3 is CATSLGAHSHEQYF. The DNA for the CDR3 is TGTGCCACCAGTCTAGGGGCCCACTCCCACGAGCAGTACTTC.

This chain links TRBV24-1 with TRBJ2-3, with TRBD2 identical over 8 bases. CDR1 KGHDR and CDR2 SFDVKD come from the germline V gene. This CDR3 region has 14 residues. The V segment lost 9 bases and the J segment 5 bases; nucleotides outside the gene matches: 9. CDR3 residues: CATQAGVGGDTQYF. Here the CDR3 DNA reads TGTGCCACCCAAGCGGGGGTAGGGGGAGATACGCAGTATTTT.

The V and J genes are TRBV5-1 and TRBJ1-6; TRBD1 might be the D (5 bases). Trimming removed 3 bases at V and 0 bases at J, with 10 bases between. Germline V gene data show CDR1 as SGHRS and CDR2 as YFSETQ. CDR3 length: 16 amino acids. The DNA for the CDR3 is TGCGCCAGCAGCTCAGTGGGGGGCTCCTATAATTCACCCCTCCACTTT. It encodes CASSSVGGSYNSPLHF.

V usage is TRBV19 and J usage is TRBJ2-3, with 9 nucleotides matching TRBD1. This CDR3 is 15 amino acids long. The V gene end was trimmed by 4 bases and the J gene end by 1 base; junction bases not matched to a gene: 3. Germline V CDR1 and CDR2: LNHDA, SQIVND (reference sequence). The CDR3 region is CASSRTGAGTDTQYF. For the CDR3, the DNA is TGTGCCAGTAGTAGGACAGGGGCAGGCACAGATACGCAGTATTTT.

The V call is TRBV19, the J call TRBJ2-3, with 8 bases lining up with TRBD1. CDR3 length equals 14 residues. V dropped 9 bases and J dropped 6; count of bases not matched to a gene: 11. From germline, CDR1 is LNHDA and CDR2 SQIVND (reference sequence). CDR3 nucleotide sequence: TGTGCCAGCGGCGGACAGGGTGGGTCGGATACGCAGTATTTT. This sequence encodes CASGGQGGSDTQYF.

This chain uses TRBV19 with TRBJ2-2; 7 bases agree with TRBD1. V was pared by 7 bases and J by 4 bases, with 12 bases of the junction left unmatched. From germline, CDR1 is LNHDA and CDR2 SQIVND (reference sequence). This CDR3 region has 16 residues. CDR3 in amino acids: CASKISSRGSTGELFF. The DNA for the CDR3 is TGTGCCAGTAAGATTAGTTCCAGGGGGTCCACCGGGGAGCTGTTTTTT. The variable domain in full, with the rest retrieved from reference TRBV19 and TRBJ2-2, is DGGITQSPKYLFRKEGQNVTLSCEQNLNHDAMYWYRQDPGQGLRLIYYSQIVNDFQKGDIAEGYSVSREKKESFPLTVTSAQKNPTAFYLCASKISSRGSTGELFFGEGSRLTVL.

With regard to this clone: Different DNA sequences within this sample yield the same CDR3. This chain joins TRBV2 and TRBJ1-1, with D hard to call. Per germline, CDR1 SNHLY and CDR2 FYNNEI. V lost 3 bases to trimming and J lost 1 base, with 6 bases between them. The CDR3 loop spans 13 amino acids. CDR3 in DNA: TGTGCCAGCAGTGAGTACAGGAACACTGAAGCTTTCTTT. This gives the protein CASSEYRNTEAFF.

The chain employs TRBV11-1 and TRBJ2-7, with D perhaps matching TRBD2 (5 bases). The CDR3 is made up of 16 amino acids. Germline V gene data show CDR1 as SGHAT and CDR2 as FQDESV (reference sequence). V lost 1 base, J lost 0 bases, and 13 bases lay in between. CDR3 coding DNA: TGTGCCAGCAGCTTAGATTCGGGGTTGAGCTCCTACGAGCAGTACTTC. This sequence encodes CASSLDSGLSSYEQYF.

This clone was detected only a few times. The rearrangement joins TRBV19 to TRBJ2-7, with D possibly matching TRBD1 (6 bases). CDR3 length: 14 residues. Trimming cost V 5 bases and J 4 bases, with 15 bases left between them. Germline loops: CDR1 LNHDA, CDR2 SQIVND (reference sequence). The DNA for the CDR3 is TGTGCCAGTAGTTACGGACAGCCACCTTACGAGCAGTACTTC. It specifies CASSYGQPPYEQYF.

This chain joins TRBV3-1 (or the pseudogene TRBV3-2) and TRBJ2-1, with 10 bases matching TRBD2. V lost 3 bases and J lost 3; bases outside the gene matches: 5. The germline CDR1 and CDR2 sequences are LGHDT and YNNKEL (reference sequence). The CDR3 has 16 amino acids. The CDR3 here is CASSQDLAGVYNEQFF. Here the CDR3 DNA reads TGTGCCAGCAGCCAGGACCTAGCGGGGGTCTACAATGAGCAGTTCTTC.

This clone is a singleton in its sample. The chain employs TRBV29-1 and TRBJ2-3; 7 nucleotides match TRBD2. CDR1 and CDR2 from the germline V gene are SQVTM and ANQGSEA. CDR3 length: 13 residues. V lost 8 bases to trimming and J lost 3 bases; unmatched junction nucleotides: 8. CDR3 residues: CSFGGGLTDTQYF. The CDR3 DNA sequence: TGCAGCTTCGGCGGGGGACTGACAGATACGCAGTATTTT.

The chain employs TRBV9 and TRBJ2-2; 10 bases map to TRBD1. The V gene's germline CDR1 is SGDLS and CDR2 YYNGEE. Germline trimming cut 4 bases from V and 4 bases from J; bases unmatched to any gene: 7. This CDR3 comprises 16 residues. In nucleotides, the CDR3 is TGTGCCAGCAGCACCCGACAGGGGGCGTTCACCGGGGAGCTGTTTTTT. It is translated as CASSTRQGAFTGELFF.

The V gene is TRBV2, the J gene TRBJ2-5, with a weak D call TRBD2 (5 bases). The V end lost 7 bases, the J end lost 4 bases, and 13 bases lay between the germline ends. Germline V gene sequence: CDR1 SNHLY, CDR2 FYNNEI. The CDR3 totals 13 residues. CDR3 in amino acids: CASKLEVGETQYF. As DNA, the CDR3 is TGTGCCAGCAAGCTGGAGGTAGGAGAGACCCAGTACTTC.

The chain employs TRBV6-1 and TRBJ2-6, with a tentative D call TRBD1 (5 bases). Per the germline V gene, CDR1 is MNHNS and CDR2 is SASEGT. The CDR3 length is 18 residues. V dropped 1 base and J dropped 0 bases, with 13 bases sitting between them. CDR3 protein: CASSEVGVGLSGANVLTF. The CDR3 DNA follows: TGTGCCAGCAGTGAAGTAGGGGTCGGGCTCTCTGGGGCCAACGTCCTGACTTTC.